One and the same sample provided the 24 T cell receptor beta chains below, sequenced in a study of blood T cell repertoires in COVID-19. Libraries were prepared by immunoSEQ multiplex PCR; TCRdb keeps only in-frame clonotypes and omits some of them. This sample has over 200,000 clones, with approximately 78% found just once. What was sequenced was peripheral blood. Every receptor here comes from a woman in her thirties or forties with acute or convalescent COVID-19.

This chain connects TRBV5-1 to TRBJ2-1; TRBD1 matches 9 bases. The CDR3 has 15 residues. The V gene's germline CDR1 is SGHRS and CDR2 YFSETQ. Losses at the gene ends were 0 bases for V and 8 bases for J; bases not matched to a gene: 6. CDR3 in DNA: TGCGCCAGCAGCTTGGATGGACAGGGGTGGCATGAGCAGTTCTTC. Encoded protein: CASSLDGQGWHEQFF.

The V and J genes are TRBV7-9 and TRBJ2-2; 13 positions agree with TRBD2. Germline CDR1 reads SEHNR; CDR2 reads FQNEAQ (reference sequence). The CDR3 sequence is 15 residues long. V shed 4 bases, J shed 7 bases, and the junction held 3 bases outside the gene matches. CDR3 sequence reads: CASSSGTSGNGELFF. The DNA of the CDR3 is TGTGCCAGCAGCTCCGGGACTAGCGGGAACGGGGAGCTGTTTTTT.

V usage is TRBV19 and J usage is TRBJ2-1; D is perhaps TRBD1 (6 bases). V lost 7 bases and J 7 bases, leaving 17 bases between the germline ends. The CDR3 is 14 residues long. Germline V CDR1 and CDR2: LNHDA, SQIVND (reference sequence). The CDR3 DNA is TGTGCCAGTATAAACCAGGGGCAGGAGAATGAGCAGTTCTTC. Its protein product is CASINQGQENEQFF.

This clone was counted only a few times. CDR3 in amino acids: CASSPGHTRGSPLHF. As DNA, the CDR3 is TGTGCCAGTAGTCCGGGACATACAAGGGGTTCACCCCTCCACTTT. The chain is built from TRBV19 and TRBJ1-6, with D possibly matching TRBD1 (6 bases). The ends were cut back, 5 bases at V and 9 bases at J, with 17 bases in the middle. The CDR3 totals 15 residues. From germline, CDR1 is LNHDA and CDR2 SQIVND (reference sequence).

This chain's CDR3 is CASSPFRGSGANVLTF. In nucleotides, the CDR3 is TGTGCCAGCTCACCATTCCGCGGCTCTGGGGCCAACGTCCTGACTTTC. The chain employs TRBV18 and TRBJ2-6; no reliable D call. CDR1 is KGHSH and CDR2 is LQKENI in the germline V gene. The CDR3 has 16 residues. Trimming removed 2 bases from V and 0 bases from J, with 8 bases in between.

The chain recombines TRBV4-2 with TRBJ1-6, with no clear D. The CDR3 consists of 17 residues. V lost 4 bases, J lost 0 bases, and 13 bases lay in between. Germline lookup yields CDR1 LGHNA and CDR2 YNFKEQ. The CDR3 DNA reads TGTGCCAGCAGCCGCGAGAATAAGAGCTCCTATAATTCACCCCTCCACTTT. As protein: CASSRENKSSYNSPLHF.

CDR3 DNA sequence: TGTGCCAGCAGTTACGTTGCGGGAAACACCATATATTTT. Translation: CASSYVAGNTIYF. The rearrangement joins TRBV6-6 to TRBJ1-3, with unresolved D. This CDR3 has 13 amino acids. The germline gives CDR1 MNHNY, CDR2 SVGAGI (reference sequence). The ends were cut back, 2 bases at V and 4 bases at J, with 6 bases in the middle.

CDR3 region: CASSKRGTGELFF. The CDR3 DNA reads TGTGCCAGTAGTAAACGAGGCACCGGGGAGCTGTTTTTT. The rearrangement links TRBV19 to TRBJ2-2, with no clear D. V was clipped by 4 bases and J by 4 bases, with 7 bases between them. CDR3 length equals 13 residues. Germline V lookup: CDR1 LNHDA, CDR2 SQIVND (reference sequence).

The rearrangement links TRBV18 to TRBJ2-2, with 7 bases fitting TRBD1. Germline loops: CDR1 KGHSH, CDR2 LQKENI. The V segment lost 2 bases and the J segment 2 bases; nucleotides outside the gene matches: 5. The CDR3 covers 16 residues. The CDR3 coding sequence is TGTGCCAGCTCACCATACGGACAGGCTAACACCGGGGAGCTGTTTTTT. Amino acid sequence: CASSPYGQANTGELFF.

V is TRBV5-4 and J is TRBJ2-2; 8 bases are shared with TRBD2. This CDR3 region has 16 residues. J lost 7 bases, V lost 0 bases, and 8 bases had no gene match. Germline-derived CDR1 and CDR2 are SGHNT and YYREEE (reference sequence). CDR3 sequence: CASSLASGSSGGELFF. For the CDR3, the DNA is TGTGCCAGCAGCTTGGCCAGCGGGAGTAGTGGCGGGGAGCTGTTTTTT.

The chain joins TRBV21-1 to TRBJ1-1; the D call TRBD1 from the table was never checked on the DNA. TRBV21-1 is shown as a pseudogene. This CDR3 is 16 amino acids long. For the CDR3, the DNA is TGTGCCAGCAGCAAAGAGGCAGGGGCCCTGAACACTGAAGCTTTCTTT. Protein sequence: CASSKEAGALNTEAFF.

This clone was recorded only once. This sequence joins TRBV10-3 and TRBJ2-7; tentatively, D is TRBD2 (6 bases). Trimming pared 5 bases from V and 3 bases from J, leaving 14 bases between. CDR1 and CDR2 (germline): ENHRY, SYGVKD. This CDR3 is built from 14 residues. The CDR3 DNA reads as TGTGCCATCAGTCGAGGGGACTCTCACTACGAGCAGTACTTC. It encodes CAISRGDSHYEQYF.

The chain employs TRBV18 and TRBJ2-5, with TRBD2 matching 12 bases. This CDR3 spans 15 amino acids. Germline loops: CDR1 KGHSH, CDR2 LQKENI. Unmatched junction bases numbered 7, after V lost 9 bases and J lost 2 bases. CDR3 sequence (DNA): TGTGCCAGTTCGACTAGCGGGAGCTTGCAAGAGACCCAGTACTTC. Translating it yields CASSTSGSLQETQYF.

The rearrangement links TRBV6-2 or TRBV6-3 to TRBJ2-4, with 8 bases fitting TRBD1. The CDR3 loop spans 13 amino acids. The germline gives CDR1 MNHEY, CDR2 SVGEGT. Trimming at V came to 5 bases and at J to 6 bases, leaving 3 bases not matched to a gene. The CDR3 bases are TGTGCCAGCAGTACCACAGGGGGAAACATTCAGTACTTC. Protein: CASSTTGGNIQYF.

The gene calls are TRBV28 and TRBJ2-7; maybe TRBD2 (6 bases). Germline-derived CDR1 and CDR2 are MDHEN and SYDVKM. The ends were cut back, 4 bases at V and 7 bases at J, with 17 bases in the middle. The CDR3 loop spans 14 amino acids. DNA of the CDR3: TGTGCCAGCAGTTCGCGGGAACCCGGTGGGGAGCAGTACTTC. This encodes CASSSREPGGEQYF.

This chain uses TRBV19 with TRBJ2-2, with D unresolved. V dropped 3 bases and J dropped 0 bases, with 11 bases sitting between them. The CDR3 contains 16 residues. CDR1 is LNHDA and CDR2 is SQIVND in the germline V gene (reference sequence). CDR3 DNA: TGTGCCAGTAGTATCAGGCGTCATCCGAACACCGGGGAGCTGTTTTTT. Protein product: CASSIRRHPNTGELFF.

This chain's CDR3 is CASSLGTLSYEDGYTF. CDR3 bases: TGTGCCAGCAGCTTAGGTACATTATCTTATGAAGATGGCTACACCTTC. J is TRBJ1-2 and V is TRBV7-9; D not resolved. Deletions cut 1 base from V and 6 bases from J, with 18 bases between. The CDR3 runs 16 residues. CDR1 and CDR2 from the germline V gene are SEHNR and FQNEAQ (reference sequence).

In this sample, this clone turned up once. J is TRBJ2-2 and V is TRBV3-1 (or the pseudogene TRBV3-2); D gene ambiguous. Trimming cost V 7 bases and J 5 bases, with 5 bases left between them. The CDR3 consists of 11 residues. From germline, CDR1 is LGHDT and CDR2 YNNKEL (reference sequence). This CDR3 is CASTMTGELFF. In DNA form, the CDR3 reads TGTGCCAGCACAATGACCGGGGAGCTGTTTTTT.

The chain uses TRBV30 and TRBJ1-2, with 7 positions matching TRBD1. Per the germline V gene, CDR1 is GTSNPN and CDR2 is SVGIG (reference sequence). J gave up 4 bases and V 4 bases, and 15 bases lay outside the gene matches. The CDR3 contains 16 residues. CDR3 protein: CAWTRRGQLGSYGYTF. CDR3 bases: TGTGCCTGGACCCGAAGGGGACAGCTGGGATCCTATGGCTACACCTTC.

The chain has TRBV7-9 and TRBJ1-1, with a tentative D call TRBD1 (6 bases). The germline gives CDR1 SEHNR, CDR2 FQNEAQ (reference sequence). Trimming shortened V by 5 bases and J by 0 bases, and 10 bases separated the two germline ends. The CDR3 contains 14 residues. CDR3 sequence (DNA): TGTGCCAGCAGCCCGGGACAACTGAACACTGAAGCTTTCTTT. Translating gives CASSPGQLNTEAFF.

In DNA, the CDR3 is TGTGCCATCAGTTCCCGTACCACAGGGGCAGATACGCAGTATTTT. Protein sequence: CAISSRTTGADTQYF. The chain has TRBV10-3 and TRBJ2-3, with 7 positions matching TRBD1. The junction had 9 bases not matched to a gene; V was cut back by 5 bases and J by 4 bases. Germline loops: CDR1 ENHRY, CDR2 SYGVKD. The CDR3 extends over 15 amino acids.

This chain links TRBV14 with TRBJ2-2, with D possibly TRBD1 on 6 matching bases. V was clipped by 2 bases and J by 1 base, with 8 bases between them. Germline CDR1 is SGHDN and CDR2 is FVKESK. There are 15 residues in the CDR3. The CDR3 region is CASSQIQGNTGELFF. In DNA, the CDR3 is TGTGCCAGCAGCCAAATACAGGGGAACACCGGGGAGCTGTTTTTT.

This clone was recorded a few times. The chain employs TRBV30 and TRBJ2-2, with TRBD1 as a possible D gene (6 bases). Germline CDR1 reads GTSNPN; CDR2 reads SVGIG (reference sequence). Trimming removed 6 bases at V and 4 bases at J, with 9 bases between. The CDR3 is 12 residues long. The CDR3 reads CACGQSTGELFF. The CDR3 DNA reads as TGTGCCTGCGGACAGAGCACCGGGGAGCTGTTTTTT.

The chain is built from TRBV10-2 and TRBJ1-2; D remains ambiguous. Trimming removed 3 bases from V and 1 base from J, with 9 bases in between. CDR1 is WSHSY, CDR2 SAAADI, per germline. The CDR3 is 14 residues long. The CDR3 is CASSDKEVNYGYTF. CDR3 bases: TGCGCCAGCAGTGATAAAGAGGTTAACTATGGCTACACCTTC.